This paragraph reports one T cell receptor (beta chain). The antigen is not known. Trimming pared 6 bases from V and 0 bases from J, leaving 12 bases between. The CDR3 has 15 amino acids. Germline CDR1 SNHLY, CDR2 FYNNEI. The data originate from a study of cytomegalovirus exposure and HLA in healthy donors. Study-wide points: In vitro assays verified that a few CMV-associated chains recognized CMV antigens specifically. Later, an analysis showed that TCR beta chains associated with HLA were more clonally expanded than others that were equally common.

Primers included in the PCR were 60 Vbeta and 13 Jbeta primers. The assay was immunoSEQ multiplex PCR, and TCRdb's table has in-frame clones only and misses some. Here the sample spans about 210,000 clones, roughly 84% being singletons. The sequence came from a girl aged 2-9 years in good health and CMV-seronegative. V gene TRBV2 combines with J gene TRBJ1-5, with no clear D. The sample was PBMCs. The CDR3: CASSRDIPSNQPQHF. The CDR3 DNA is TGTGCCAGCAGCCGTGACATACCTAGCAATCAGCCCCAGCATTTT.